These 12 T cell receptor beta chains originate from one sample sequenced in a study of blood T cells in healthy people across ages (dated by TCRdb to between 2015 and 2017). The library was prepared using 5' RACE. TCRdb shows the sequencer as Illumina HiSeq 2500. A second PCR of about 7 to 12 cycles was performed with a sample-barcoded 5' primer and a J-beta primer mix. TCRdb trimmed the raw reads at Q25, called clones with MiXCR and kept productive beta chains. All rows with the same CDR3 protein become a single entry with the most common DNA and genes. This sample holds over 700,000 distinct CDR3 sequences; 50% to 65% were observed only once. Approximately 40% of the sample is in the top ten clones. Material for sequencing was blood. The receptor set was obtained from a man at least 80 years old in good health.

This clonotype was observed at least ten times. V and J are TRBV29-1 and TRBJ2-1, with D possibly being TRBD1 (6 bases). Germline CDR1 SQVTM, CDR2 ANQGSEA. V was cut by 5 bases and J by 2 bases, with 10 bases left in between. The CDR3 spans 13 residues. CDR3 in amino acids: CSVRGSAYNEQFF. The CDR3 DNA follows: TGCAGCGTTAGGGGGAGTGCCTACAATGAGCAGTTCTTC.

A few counts support this clonotype. The chain carries TRBV12-3 or TRBV12-4 and TRBJ2-3; TRBD2 aligns across 10 bases. This CDR3 is 16 amino acids long. The J segment lost 2 bases and the V segment lost 5 bases, leaving 7 bases of the junction unmatched. CDR3 region: CASSLIAGGDTDTQYF. The CDR3 region has the DNA TGTGCCAGCAGTCTAATAGCGGGAGGCGACACAGATACGCAGTATTTT.

This sequence joins TRBV25-1 and TRBJ1-3; no definite D call. Germline V lookup: CDR1 MGHDK, CDR2 SYGVNS. CDR3 size: 14 residues. V shed 3 bases and J shed 4 bases, with 10 bases lying between them. In DNA form, the CDR3 reads TGTGCCAGCAGTGAGGTTAACAGAGGAAACACCATATATTTT. Protein product: CASSEVNRGNTIYF. Filled out from reference TRBV25-1 and TRBJ1-3, the complete variable domain reads EADIYQTPRYLVIGTGKKITLECSQTMGHDKMYWYQQDPGMELHLIHYSYGVNSTEKGDLSSESTVSRIRTEHFPLTLESARPSHTSQYLCASSEVNRGNTIYFGEGSWLTVV.

This clonotype showed up many times. The rearrangement joins TRBV7-2 to TRBJ2-1; D remains ambiguous. The V gene's germline CDR1 is SGHTA and CDR2 FQGNSA. CDR3 length: 16 residues. Trimming took off 1 base at V and 0 bases at J, with 10 bases between the two ends. This CDR3 is CASSLGGGTSYNEQFF. The CDR3 region has the DNA TGTGCCAGCAGCTTAGGTGGCGGAACCTCCTACAATGAGCAGTTCTTC.

The chain is built from TRBV29-1 and TRBJ2-7; TRBD2 matches 8 bases. There are 15 residues in the CDR3. V was pared by 6 bases and J by 2 bases, with 12 bases of the junction left unmatched. Germline CDR1 SQVTM, CDR2 ANQGSEA. CDR3: CSVPSPGGSTYEQYF. The CDR3 region has the DNA TGCAGCGTGCCGTCTCCGGGAGGGAGTACCTACGAGCAGTACTTC.

This clonotype was found a few times. The rearrangement links TRBV2 to TRBJ2-7, with TRBD2 as a possible D gene (6 bases). The CDR3 covers 14 residues. V lost 9 bases, J lost 0 bases, and 15 bases lay in between. CDR1 and CDR2 from the germline V gene are SNHLY and FYNNEI. The CDR3, as DNA: TGTGCCAGGGGGAGGCCTCCGAGCTCCTACGAGCAGTACTTC. As protein: CARGRPPSSYEQYF.

This clonotype occurred once. The rearrangement joins TRBV11-2 to TRBJ2-3; D might be TRBD2 (7 bases). Trimming pared 4 bases from V and 14 bases from J, leaving 25 bases between. The CDR3 is made up of 15 amino acids. Germline V gives CDR1 SGHAT, CDR2 FQNNGV. The CDR3 loop is CASSSFGPGGRYAYF. The CDR3 DNA is TGTGCCAGCAGCTCCTTTGGGCCGGGGGGCAGATACGCGTATTTT.

This clonotype was counted a few times. This chain uses TRBV9 with TRBJ2-3; D unclear. Deletions cut 0 bases from V and 1 base from J, with 15 bases between. The CDR3 has 17 amino acids. Germline CDR1 and CDR2: SGDLS and YYNGEE. This chain's CDR3 is CASSVGAANYGTDTQYF. CDR3 coding DNA: TGTGCCAGCAGCGTAGGGGCAGCGAATTATGGCACAGATACGCAGTATTTT.

The rearrangement joins TRBV5-1 to TRBJ2-5; D is possibly TRBD2 (6 bases). The J call may be in error: the DNA end matches TRBJ2-7 better. Per germline, CDR1 SGHRS and CDR2 YFSETQ. The CDR3 consists of 15 residues. The CDR3 protein is CASGESGQGPNEQYF. The CDR3 region has the DNA TGCGCCAGCGGCGAGAGCGGGCAGGGCCCCAACGAGCAGTACTTC.

The chain combines TRBV18 with TRBJ2-3, with 8 bases that match TRBD2. The CDR3 is 17 amino acids. The V gene's germline CDR1 is KGHSH and CDR2 LQKENI. With V trimmed by 3 bases and J by 4 bases, 12 bases remained unmatched. The CDR3 reads CASSPRPASGFPDTQYF. For the CDR3, the DNA is TGTGCCAGCTCACCGCGTCCGGCTAGCGGGTTCCCAGATACGCAGTATTTT.

V is TRBV11-1 and J is TRBJ2-7; 11 bases are a match to TRBD2. Trimming took 4 bases from V and 5 from J; bases not matched to a gene: 7. The CDR3 is made up of 15 amino acids. CDR1 SGHAT and CDR2 FQDESV come from the germline V gene (reference sequence). As DNA, the CDR3 is TGTGCCAGCAGCTACCTAGCGGGAGGCGGCCACGAGCAGTACTTC. Translated, it gives CASSYLAGGGHEQYF.

In this sample, this clonotype turned up a few times. The CDR3 nucleotides are TGTGCCAGCCGCGGGACTAGCGGTTCCTACGAGCAGTACTTC. This sequence encodes CASRGTSGSYEQYF. This rearrangement joins TRBV6-5 to TRBJ2-7; 11 bases agree with TRBD2. Losses at the gene ends were 8 bases for V and 1 base for J; bases not matched to a gene: 4. Germline values: CDR1 MNHEY, CDR2 SVGAGI. The CDR3 runs to 14 residues.